The 21 T cell receptor beta chains reported below all come from one sample, sequenced in a study of T cell changes during pregnancy in multiple sclerosis. Profiling relied on immunoSEQ multiplex PCR, and the TCRdb table lists in-frame clones only, not all of them. The data hold 25,000 to 35,000 clones, with roughly 90% observed a single time. The sample consisted of CD4+ T cells from peripheral blood mononuclear cells, taken in the second trimester of pregnancy. Every receptor here comes from a female donor in good health, enrolled as a control in a pregnancy study.

CDR3 region: CASSLASGGEFTDTQYF. In DNA, the CDR3 is TGTGCCAGCAGCTTGGCTAGCGGGGGAGAGTTCACAGATACGCAGTATTTT. The genes are TRBV5-6 and TRBJ2-3; TRBD2 matches at 10 bases. The CDR3 contains 17 residues. V lost 0 bases, J lost 2 bases, and 6 bases stayed unmatched. Germline CDR1 and CDR2: SGHDT and YYEEEE.

The chain uses TRBV12-5 and TRBJ2-3, with 7 bases that match TRBD1. Germline CDR1 reads LGHNT; CDR2 reads FRNRAP. Unmatched junction bases numbered 2, after V lost 0 bases and J lost 2 bases. The CDR3 has 15 residues. The CDR3 nucleotides are TGTGCTAGTGGTTTGGTACAGGGGAACACAGATACGCAGTATTTT. It yields the protein CASGLVQGNTDTQYF.

J is TRBJ1-1 and V is TRBV18; D unresolved. CDR1 is KGHSH and CDR2 is LQKENI in the germline V gene. Trimming took 3 bases from V and 1 from J, leaving 12 bases between them. The CDR3 loop spans 15 amino acids. The CDR3 reads CASSPPAGANTEAFF. The CDR3 nucleotides read TGTGCCAGCTCACCTCCGGCAGGCGCGAACACTGAAGCTTTCTTT.

The chain links TRBV18 to TRBJ1-1, with D tentatively TRBD1 (5 bases). The ends were cut back, 0 bases at V and 6 bases at J, with 11 bases in the middle. CDR3 size: 14 residues. Germline V lookup: CDR1 KGHSH, CDR2 LQKENI. The chain's CDR3 is CASSPPERGPEAFF. The CDR3 bases are TGTGCCAGCTCACCACCGGAGCGGGGCCCTGAAGCTTTCTTT. Full variable domain (missing parts from reference TRBV18 and TRBJ1-1): NAGVMQNPRHLVRRRGQEARLRCSPMKGHSHVYWYRQLPEEGLKFMVYLQKENIIDESGMPKERFSAEFPKEGPSILRIQQVVRGDSAAYFCASSPPERGPEAFFGQGTRLTVV.

The V gene is TRBV10-1, the J gene TRBJ2-5; unclear D gene. The V end lost 5 bases, the J end lost 6 bases, and 16 bases lay between the germline ends. Germline V CDR1 and CDR2: WNHNN, SYGVQD (reference sequence). The CDR3 has 14 amino acids. CDR3 nucleotides: TGCGCCAGCAGTACCCGATCCGTCAGAAAGACCCAGTACTTC. Translating gives CASSTRSVRKTQYF.

This chain links TRBV6-5 with TRBJ1-6; D call uncertain. V lost 7 bases and J 10 bases, leaving 11 bases between the germline ends. Germline CDR1 is MNHEY and CDR2 is SVGAGI. The CDR3 covers 12 residues. CDR3 coding DNA: TGTGCCAGCACTACTCTAGGCTCACCCCTCCACTTT. The encoded protein is CASTTLGSPLHF.

The chain combines TRBV29-1 with TRBJ2-5; D not certain. The ends were cut back, 7 bases at V and 7 bases at J, with 4 bases in the middle. The germline V gene has CDR1 SQVTM and CDR2 ANQGSEA. This CDR3 has 8 residues. CDR3 in DNA: TGCAGCGCAGGGACCCAGTACTTC. Translated, it gives CSAGTQYF.

V usage is TRBV9 and J usage is TRBJ2-3; TRBD2 agrees at 14 bases. Trimming removed 2 bases from V and 3 bases from J; junction bases left unmatched: 8. CDR1 and CDR2 from the germline V gene are SGDLS and YYNGEE. CDR3 length: 18 amino acids. The CDR3 coding sequence is TGTGCCAGCAGCGTGTTCCCGGGACTAGCGGGGGCGACAGATACGCAGTATTTT. Its protein product is CASSVFPGLAGATDTQYF.

J is TRBJ1-1 and V is TRBV27; D may be TRBD1 (6 bases). Germline-derived CDR1 and CDR2 are MNHEY and SMNVEV (reference sequence). The CDR3 covers 14 residues. V shed 2 bases and J shed 3 bases, with 10 bases lying between them. DNA of the CDR3: TGTGCCAGCAGTTTAACAGGGTGGGACACTGAAGCTTTCTTT. It translates to CASSLTGWDTEAFF.

This chain uses TRBV9 with TRBJ2-7, with no clear D. This CDR3 is built from 16 residues. The V gene's germline CDR1 is SGDLS and CDR2 YYNGEE. With 3 bases removed from V and 0 bases from J, the gap between germline ends came to 16 bases. CDR3 protein: CASSAGTGLSSYEQYF. CDR3 DNA sequence: TGTGCCAGCAGCGCTGGTACGGGTCTCAGCTCCTACGAGCAGTACTTC.

This clone is a singleton in its sample. The chain uses TRBV19 and TRBJ2-2; D remains unclear. Per germline, CDR1 LNHDA and CDR2 SQIVND (reference sequence). Deletions cut 2 bases from V and 4 bases from J, with 8 bases between. The CDR3 has 14 amino acids. CDR3 sequence: CASSINWLTGELFF. The CDR3 nucleotides are TGTGCCAGTAGTATAAATTGGCTCACCGGGGAGCTGTTTTTT.

This clone is a singleton in its sample. The V call is TRBV25-1, the J call TRBJ1-1, with 7 nucleotides matching TRBD1. CDR3 size: 16 residues. V lost 5 bases and J lost 3; bases outside the gene matches: 12. Germline CDR1 reads MGHDK; CDR2 reads SYGVNS. Written as DNA, the CDR3 is TGTGCCAGCAGTTTCAAAGGGGGCAGTCTAGACACTGAAGCTTTCTTT. Translation: CASSFKGGSLDTEAFF. The complete variable domain, with remaining parts taken from reference TRBV25-1 and TRBJ1-1, reads EADIYQTPRYLVIGTGKKITLECSQTMGHDKMYWYQQDPGMELHLIHYSYGVNSTEKGDLSSESTVSRIRTEHFPLTLESARPSHTSQYLCASSFKGGSLDTEAFFGQGTRLTVV.

V and J are TRBV9 and TRBJ2-5, with TRBD2 as a possible D gene (5 bases). CDR3 length equals 14 residues. The ends were cut back, 0 bases at V and 5 bases at J, with 11 bases in the middle. Looked up from germline, CDR1 is SGDLS and CDR2 is YYNGEE. The CDR3 DNA follows: TGTGCCAGCAGCGTAGACGGGGTAGGGGAGACCCAGTACTTC. Its translation: CASSVDGVGETQYF. Full variable domain (outside the CDR3, taken from reference TRBV9 and TRBJ2-5): DSGVTQTPKHLITATGQRVTLRCSPRSGDLSVYWYQQSLDQGLQFLIQYYNGEERAKGNILERFSAQQFPDLHSELNLSSLELGDSALYFCASSVDGVGETQYFGPGTRLLVL.

The chain has TRBV14 and TRBJ1-6; TRBD1 might be the D (6 bases). Between the trimmed V and J ends, which lost 2 bases and 6 bases, there was a span of 17 bases. Germline assignment: CDR1 SGHDN and CDR2 FVKESK. CDR3 length equals 17 residues. The CDR3, as DNA: TGTGCCAGCAGCCAAACCAGGGGTTCGGTGTTTAATTCACCCCTCCACTTT. It specifies CASSQTRGSVFNSPLHF.

This clone showed up just once. The J gene is TRBJ1-1, the V gene TRBV30, with D possibly matching TRBD1 (6 bases). Germline CDR1 is GTSNPN and CDR2 is SVGIG (reference sequence). The CDR3 consists of 17 residues. The V end lost 3 bases, the J end lost 0 bases, and 20 bases lay between the germline ends. The CDR3 is CAWSLRGTGFMNTEAFF. DNA of the CDR3: TGTGCCTGGAGCTTAAGGGGGACGGGGTTCATGAACACTGAAGCTTTCTTT.

The V gene is TRBV29-1, the J gene TRBJ1-2; D ambiguous. The germline V gene has CDR1 SQVTM and CDR2 ANQGSEA. The V end lost 4 bases, the J end lost 7 bases, and 7 bases lay between the germline ends. This CDR3 comprises 10 residues. CDR3 sequence (DNA): TGCAGCGTTGGTGAGGGTGGCTACACCTTC. Encoded protein: CSVGEGGYTF.

The J gene is TRBJ2-7, the V gene TRBV14, with 7 bases that match TRBD1. CDR1 SGHDN and CDR2 FVKESK come from the germline V gene. This CDR3 has 19 amino acids. V trimming: 4 bases; J trimming: 2 bases; junction bases outside the gene matches: 20. The DNA for the CDR3 is TGTGCCAGCAGCCCAAGGGACGGGACAGTTTTCCGCCCCGCCTACGAGCAGTACTTC. This sequence encodes CASSPRDGTVFRPAYEQYF.

This clone was picked up one time. The rearrangement links TRBV4-1 to TRBJ2-7, with 12 bases fitting TRBD2. The CDR3 has 16 residues. CDR1 and CDR2 from the germline V gene are MGHRA and YSYEKL. V gave up 0 bases and J gave up 3 bases; unmatched junction bases: 3. CDR3 DNA sequence: TGCGCCAGCAGCCAAGATCCGGGACTAGCGGGCTACGAGCAGTACTTC. This codes for CASSQDPGLAGYEQYF.

The CDR3 here is CAWSVRGSFSYEQYF. As DNA, the CDR3 is TGTGCCTGGAGCGTCCGGGGATCATTTTCCTACGAGCAGTACTTC. The chain is built from TRBV30 and TRBJ2-7, with TRBD2 as a possible D gene (5 bases). Trimming left V 3 bases short and J 1 base short, with 16 bases between. Per the germline V gene, CDR1 is GTSNPN and CDR2 is SVGIG (reference sequence). The CDR3 totals 15 residues.

The chain is built from TRBV29-1 and TRBJ2-3; TRBD2 agrees at 10 bases. Germline assignment: CDR1 SQVTM and CDR2 ANQGSEA. This CDR3 is built from 15 residues. Trimming removed 7 bases from V and 6 bases from J; junction bases left unmatched: 13. The DNA for the CDR3 is TGCAGCGGGAGGACCGGGACTAGCGTGCTGGATACGCAGTATTTT. Its translation: CSGRTGTSVLDTQYF.

The chain employs TRBV10-1 and TRBJ2-1; D possibly corresponds to TRBD1 (6 bases). The germline CDR1 and CDR2 sequences are WNHNN and SYGVQD (reference sequence). CDR3 length: 17 residues. Trimming removed 0 bases from V and 0 bases from J, with 12 bases in between. The CDR3 region has the DNA TGCGCCAGCAGTGAGTCGGGGGCCGTATACTCCTACAATGAGCAGTTCTTC. Translation: CASSESGAVYSYNEQFF.